The sequence of this TCR beta chain was determined in a study of vaccination effects on CD4 cells after COVID-19. This CDR3 region has 14 residues. Germline V gives CDR1 SGHTS, CDR2 YDEGEE. V trimming: 3 bases; J trimming: 1 base; junction bases outside the gene matches: 2. ViraFEST used viral peptide pools to expand antigen-specific CD4+ T cells before sequencing. Subsequent to a culture period of more than 8 days, CD4+ T cells were isolated. They grew under 2.5 million PBMC in each well, adding 7.5 to 10 IU/ml IL-2 and approximately 9.2 ug/ml peptides. Days 3 and 7 were when half the medium was replaced with IL-2 medium. The data were produced by immunoSEQ multiplex PCR, yet TCRdb's version contains in-frame clones alone and is incomplete. The sample has roughly 14,000 clones; 76% are singletons. Turning to this clone: The antigen is unknown. The identical CDR3 is also encoded by other nucleotide sequences in the sample.

This specimen was CD4+ T cells from PBMCs cultured with HCoV-229E spike peptides, taken before COVID-19 vaccination. J is TRBJ2-5 and V is TRBV5-8, with 8 bases aligning to TRBD1. The sequence derives from a human donor who received a COVID-19 vaccine. Here the CDR3 reads CASSSGQVQETQYF. The CDR3 DNA reads as TGTGCCAGCAGCTCGGGACAGGTCCAAGAGACCCAGTACTTC.